Sequencing of this T cell receptor (beta chain) was carried out in a study of CXCR3-negative and CXCR3-positive naive CD8 T cells. Study results and limitations: Compared with CXCR3-negative naive cells, CXCR3-positive naive cells showed more hydrophobic TRB CDR3s. Partly lower CXCR3 expression followed cryopreservation, and most assays relied on fresh PBMCs. CD5 surface expression was similar among naive subsets, and TCR strength was estimated by inference from TRB CDR3 properties. Naive CXCR3-positive and CXCR3-negative cells shared TRBV-TRBJ usage; memory cells diverged.

The authors made the TRB cDNA libraries by 5' RACE using UMI labels. One entry per CDR3 protein, without DNA, is what TCRdb gives after re-calling the 5' RACE reads. Its clone listing holds 120,000 to 150,000 distinct CDR3 sequences. In regard to this clonotype: Its antigen is still unknown.

Sequenced: naive CXCR3+ CD8+ T cells from blood. Subset noted: CD45RO-CCR7+CD27+CD95- naive CD8+ T cells expressing CXCR3 (TNR3+). The receptor was derived from a human donor in good health. Some clones in this sample may be carry-over from other donors' samples.

This CDR3 is CASSLAGGRQDEQFF. The chain uses TRBV12-3 or TRBV12-4 and TRBJ2-1; TCRdb gives TRBD1 as the D gene, but with no DNA this cannot be confirmed. The CDR3 runs to 15 residues.